These 5 T cell receptor beta chains originate from one sample sequenced in a study of Ad26.COV2.S vaccination and SARS-CoV-2 variants listed by TCRdb under 2021. The library was built by means of the immunoSEQ multiplex PCR assay. In TCRdb, the immuneACCESS table is reduced to in-frame sequences with V and J assigned. These tables do not hold every clone; where another copy was compared, an unresolved V gene accounts for under half, and the others remain unexplained. This sample is represented by around 320,000 clones; approximately 86% of them were singletons. The ten largest clonotypes hold 2% to 2.5% of the sample. The treatment or condition label for this specimen denotes: roughly 20 received Ad26.COV2.S at low or high dose, single or two shots; roughly 5 received placebo; per-sample allocation not given. For vaccine and placebo recipients, repertoires were sequenced using samples collected on day 63 after the first injection.

This sample comprised peripheral blood, obtained in a trial of Ad26.COV2.S vaccine versus placebo. These receptors were obtained from a person between 18 and 65 years old who received the Ad26.COV2.S COVID-19 vaccine or a placebo.

This clone has a single count. This chain connects TRBV3-1 (or the pseudogene TRBV3-2) to TRBJ2-3; 10 nucleotides align to TRBD2. The CDR3 has 14 amino acids. Trimming cost V 3 bases and J 11 bases; bases outside gene matches: 8. Germline CDR1 LGHDT, CDR2 YNNKEL (reference sequence). CDR3 residues: CASSQGLAGVRQYF. The CDR3 DNA follows: TGTGCCAGCAGCCAGGGCCTAGCGGGGGTTAGGCAGTATTTT.

The rearrangement joins TRBV6-5 to TRBJ2-5, with 9 bases that match TRBD1. V lost 2 bases to trimming and J lost 5 bases; unmatched junction nucleotides: 6. CDR3 length: 15 residues. Germline V gene lookup returns CDR1 MNHEY and CDR2 SVGAGI. CDR3 loop: CASSYDGTGRETQYF. In DNA form, the CDR3 reads TGTGCCAGCAGTTACGACGGGACAGGGAGGGAGACCCAGTACTTC.

The CDR3 here is CASRPGGTNYGYTF. The CDR3 DNA reads TGTGCCAGCCGTCCAGGGGGCACTAACTATGGCTACACCTTC. The chain joins TRBV2 to TRBJ1-2, with 8 nucleotides matching TRBD1. The germline CDR1 and CDR2 sequences are SNHLY and FYNNEI. Trimming at V came to 8 bases and at J to 0 bases, leaving 5 bases not matched to a gene. The CDR3 is made up of 14 amino acids.

The gene calls are TRBV12-3 or TRBV12-4 and TRBJ2-3, with D perhaps TRBD1 (6 bases). Trimming shortened V by 3 bases and J by 11 bases, and 12 bases separated the two germline ends. The CDR3 extends over 12 amino acids. CDR3 sequence: CASSLAGTQQYF. The CDR3 nucleotides are TGTGCCAGCAGTTTGGCTGGGACACAGCAGTATTTT.

The chain couples TRBV5-8 to TRBJ1-1; D is unclear. This CDR3 spans 16 amino acids. From germline, CDR1 is SGHTS and CDR2 YDEGEE. Trimming left V 4 bases short and J 1 base short, with 17 bases between. CDR3 residues: CASSETRVAGNTEAFF. CDR3 in DNA: TGTGCCAGCAGCGAAACACGGGTGGCTGGGAACACTGAAGCTTTCTTT. The variable domain in full, completed from reference TRBV5-8 and TRBJ1-1, reads EAGVTQSPTHLIKTRGQQATLRCSPISGHTSVYWYQQALGLGLQFLLWYDEGEERNRGNFPPRFSGRQFPNYSSELNVNALELEDSALYLCASSETRVAGNTEAFFGQGTRLTVV.